This T cell receptor (beta chain) is drawn from a study of blood T cell repertoires in COVID-19. About the research overall: Acute and convalescent COVID-19 specimens originated in the United States, Italy and Spain. T cells, B-cell-depleted T cells, or PBMCs provided the cDNA or gDNA that served as material.

This table comes from immunoSEQ multiplex PCR, and its TCRdb copy is limited to in-frame clones, with some not included. Of a few hundred thousand clones in the sample, 70% to 90% are singletons; the top ten hold 6.2%. The CDR3 spans 13 residues. Germline V gene data show CDR1 as SQVTM and CDR2 as ANQGSEA. V lost 6 bases and J lost 3, with 14 bases in between. Sequencing used peripheral blood. The receptor's source is a man aged 60 to 69 with acute or convalescent COVID-19. This chain connects TRBV29-1 to TRBJ2-5; D not resolved. CDR3 nucleotide sequence: TGCAGCGTCTCGTCGGGTGCGGAAGAGACCCAGTACTTC. It codes for CSVSSGAEETQYF.